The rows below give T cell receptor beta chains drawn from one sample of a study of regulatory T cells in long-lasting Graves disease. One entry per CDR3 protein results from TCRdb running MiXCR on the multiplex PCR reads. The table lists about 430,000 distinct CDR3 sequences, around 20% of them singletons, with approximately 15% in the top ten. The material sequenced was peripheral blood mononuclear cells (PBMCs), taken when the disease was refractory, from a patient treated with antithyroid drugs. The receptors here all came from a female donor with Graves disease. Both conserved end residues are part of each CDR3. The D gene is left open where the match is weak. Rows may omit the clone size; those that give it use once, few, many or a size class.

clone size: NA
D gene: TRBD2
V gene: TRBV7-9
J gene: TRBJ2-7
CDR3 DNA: TGTGCCAGCAGCTCCTCCTTGGGGACTAGCGGGAGCTACGAGCAGTACTTC
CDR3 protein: CASSSSLGTSGSYEQYF

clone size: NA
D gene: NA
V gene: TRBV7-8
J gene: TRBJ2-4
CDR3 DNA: TGTGCCAGCAGCCCATCTACAAGGCTGGGTAGTCAAAACATTCAGTACTTC
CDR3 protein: CASSPSTRLGSQNIQYF

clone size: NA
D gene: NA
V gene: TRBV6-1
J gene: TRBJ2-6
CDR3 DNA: TGTGCCAGCAGACCTTTGGGGCCTGGGGCCAACGTCCTGACTTTC
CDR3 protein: CASRPLGPGANVLTF

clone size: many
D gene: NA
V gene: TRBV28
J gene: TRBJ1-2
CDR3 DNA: TGTGCAACTTTTGACTATGGCTACACCTTC
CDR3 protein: CATFDYGYTF

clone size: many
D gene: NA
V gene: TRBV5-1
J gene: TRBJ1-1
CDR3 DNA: TGCGCCAGCAGCTTGGGGACCACCTTCGACACTGAAGCTTTCTTT
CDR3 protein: CASSLGTTFDTEAFF

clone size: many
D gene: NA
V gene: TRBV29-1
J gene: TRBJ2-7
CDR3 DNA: TGCAGCGCCCCTCCGTTGAGACCGAGCTCCTACGAGCAGTACTTC
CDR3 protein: CSAPPLRPSSYEQYF

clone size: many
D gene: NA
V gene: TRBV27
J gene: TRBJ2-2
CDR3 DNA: TGTGCCAGCATCGGTAACACCGGGGAGCTGTTTTTT
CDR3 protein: CASIGNTGELFF

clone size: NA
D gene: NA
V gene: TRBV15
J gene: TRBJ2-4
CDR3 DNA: TGTGCCACCAGCATTCAGGGGTTTACCAAAAACATTCAGTACTTC
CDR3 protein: CATSIQGFTKNIQYF

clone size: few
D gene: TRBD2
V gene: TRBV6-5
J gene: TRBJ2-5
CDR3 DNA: TGTGCCAGCAGTTACTCGAAAGGGCCGACTAGCGGGAGGGTCGGAGAGACCCAGTACTTC
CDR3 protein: CASSYSKGPTSGRVGETQYF

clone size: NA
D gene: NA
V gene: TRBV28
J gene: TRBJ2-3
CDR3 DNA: TGTGCCAGCAGTATAGGGTCTGGGGGGACTAGCACAGATACGCAGTATTTT
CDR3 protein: CASSIGSGGTSTDTQYF

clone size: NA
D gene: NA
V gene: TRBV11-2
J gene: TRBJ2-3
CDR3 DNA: TGTGCCAGCAGCTTAACCCTGGGTGATACGCAGTATTTT
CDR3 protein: CASSLTLGDTQYF

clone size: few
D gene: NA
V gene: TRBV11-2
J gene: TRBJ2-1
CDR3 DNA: TGTGCCAGCAGCTTACACAATGAGCAGTTCTTC
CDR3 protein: CASSLHNEQFF

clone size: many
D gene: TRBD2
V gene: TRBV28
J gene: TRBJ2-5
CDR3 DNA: TGTGCCAGCAGGACCCCCGGGACTAGCGGGGGAGAGACCCAGTACTTC
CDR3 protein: CASRTPGTSGGETQYF

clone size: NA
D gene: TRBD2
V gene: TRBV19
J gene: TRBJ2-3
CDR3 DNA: TGTGCCAGTAGTATAGACCTCGGGAGGGCAGATACGCAGTATTTT
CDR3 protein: CASSIDLGRADTQYF

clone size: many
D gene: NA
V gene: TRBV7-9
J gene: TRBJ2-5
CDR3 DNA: TGTGCCAGCAGCTTAGGGTATTCTCAAGAGACCCAGTACTTC
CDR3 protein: CASSLGYSQETQYF